Sequencing of this T cell receptor beta chain was carried out in a study of identical twins. General study results and limits: Invariant MAIT and iNKT cells may have partly biased zero-insertion analyses.

TCRdb re-called the 5' RACE reads through MiXCR, storing one row per CDR3 protein. The sample lists under 250,000 distinct CDR3 sequences; about 12% were seen once. Between the trimmed V and J ends, which lost 8 bases and 10 bases, there was a span of 9 bases. Germline V gene sequence: CDR1 MNHNY, CDR2 SVGAGI (reference sequence). The CDR3 spans 10 residues. This clonotype turned up a few times. Its target is not known. This same sample was also taken into another study, of yellow fever vaccine responses in identical twins.

This clonotype originated in a young woman in good health. This chain uses TRBV6-6 with TRBJ2-1, with D perhaps matching TRBD2 (6 bases). Sequenced: memory (CD45RO+) T cells sorted from blood. The CDR3 bases are TGTGCCAGCTTCGGAGGGGAGCAGTTCTTC. Translated, it gives CASFGGEQFF.